This T cell receptor beta chain comes out of a study of blood T cell repertoires in COVID-19. Study context: Whether acute or convalescent, the COVID-19 samples came from the United States, Italy and Spain. Sample material is recorded as cDNA or gDNA derived from T cells, B-cell-depleted T cells, or PBMCs.

The germline gives CDR1 SEHNR, CDR2 FQNEAQ (reference sequence). This CDR3 contains 15 residues. With 2 bases removed from V and 5 bases from J, the gap between germline ends came to 12 bases. Original handling: Cell counts per sample came from amplifying reference gene primers. TCRdb's table, derived via immunoSEQ multiplex PCR, lists solely in-frame clones and lacks some. V and J calls and clone size follow that table, whereas D and trimming were derived from the DNA. The data contain about 77,000 clones, 80% of them seen just once; the ten biggest clones take up 4% to 5.5%. The J gene is TRBJ2-2, the V gene TRBV7-9; D possibly corresponds to TRBD2 (7 bases). The sequenced material came from peripheral blood. This clonotype was sampled from a woman aged 70 to 79 with acute or convalescent COVID-19. The CDR3 loop reads CASSLRGARTGELFF. The CDR3 bases are TGTGCCAGCAGCTTACGGGGGGCGAGGACCGGGGAGCTGTTTTTT.